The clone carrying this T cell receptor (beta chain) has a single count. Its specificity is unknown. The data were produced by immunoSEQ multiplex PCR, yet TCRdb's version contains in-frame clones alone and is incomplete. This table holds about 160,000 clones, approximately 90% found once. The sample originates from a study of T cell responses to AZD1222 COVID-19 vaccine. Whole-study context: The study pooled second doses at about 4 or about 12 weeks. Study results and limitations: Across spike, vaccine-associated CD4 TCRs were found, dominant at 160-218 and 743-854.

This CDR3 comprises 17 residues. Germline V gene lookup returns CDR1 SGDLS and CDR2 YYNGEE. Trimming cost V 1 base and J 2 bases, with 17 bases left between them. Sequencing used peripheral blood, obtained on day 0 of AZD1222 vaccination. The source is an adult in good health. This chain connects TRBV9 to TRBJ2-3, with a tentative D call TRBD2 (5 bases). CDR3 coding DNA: TGTGCCAGCAGCGTAAGAGGCGACTCGGGAAACACAGATACGCAGTATTTT. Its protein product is CASSVRGDSGNTDTQYF.